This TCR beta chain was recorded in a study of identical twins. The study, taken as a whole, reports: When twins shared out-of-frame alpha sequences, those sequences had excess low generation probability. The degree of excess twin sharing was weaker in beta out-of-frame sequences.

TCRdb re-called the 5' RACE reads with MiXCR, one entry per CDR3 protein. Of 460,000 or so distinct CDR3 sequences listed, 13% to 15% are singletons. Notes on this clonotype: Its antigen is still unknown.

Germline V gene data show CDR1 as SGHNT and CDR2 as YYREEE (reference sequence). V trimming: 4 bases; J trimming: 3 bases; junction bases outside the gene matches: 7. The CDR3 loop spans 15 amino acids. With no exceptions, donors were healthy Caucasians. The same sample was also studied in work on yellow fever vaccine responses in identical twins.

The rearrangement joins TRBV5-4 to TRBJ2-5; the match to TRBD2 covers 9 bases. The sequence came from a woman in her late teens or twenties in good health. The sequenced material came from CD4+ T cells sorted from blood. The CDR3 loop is CASSVSGGPEETQYF. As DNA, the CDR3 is TGTGCCAGCAGCGTTAGCGGGGGACCTGAAGAGACCCAGTACTTC.